Below are 7 T cell receptor beta chains sequenced from a single sample in a study of breast tumors, draining lymph nodes, adjacent tissues. Axillary draining lymph nodes of breast cancer patients supplied the node samples. One entry per CDR3 protein results from TCRdb running MiXCR on the multiplex PCR reads. The sample consists of about 130,000 distinct CDR3 sequences, 15% to 20% of them appearing once. Sequenced: axillary lymph node tissue. The receptors stem from a female donor with breast cancer. Some clones in this sample may be carry-over from other donors' samples.

In this sample, this clonotype turned up many times. The genes are TRBV20-1 and TRBJ2-3, with 10 bases aligning to TRBD1. Germline loops: CDR1 DFQATT, CDR2 SNEGSKA (reference sequence). V gave up 2 bases and J gave up 0 bases; unmatched junction bases: 11. The CDR3 is 18 residues long. The CDR3 region has the DNA TGCAGTGCTAGACCTCTTAACGGGGACAGGGGAAGCACAGATACGCAGTATTTT. It yields the protein CSARPLNGDRGSTDTQYF.

This clonotype was seen only once. One junction end disagrees with the germline gene, perhaps due to a read error. The chain recombines TRBV5-4 with TRBJ2-6; weak D call: TRBD2 (6 bases). CDR1 and CDR2 from the germline V gene are SGHNT and YYREEE (reference sequence). The length of the CDR3 is 17 residues. CDR3 amino acids: CASIHGGAGSGANALTF. CDR3 in DNA: TGTGCCAGCATCCATGGAGGGGCCGGCTCTGGGGCCAACGCCCTGACTTTC.

This clonotype was seen many times. The chain links TRBV2 to TRBJ2-5, with TRBD2 identical over 12 bases. V lost 6 bases to trimming and J lost 2 bases; unmatched junction nucleotides: 4. CDR1 is SNHLY and CDR2 is FYNNEI in the germline V gene. The CDR3 has 15 residues. The CDR3: CASSGTSGRQETQYF. In nucleotides, the CDR3 is TGTGCCAGCAGCGGGACTAGCGGGCGACAAGAGACCCAGTACTTC.

This clonotype was observed many times. V is TRBV28 and J is TRBJ1-6; D not resolved. Germline loops: CDR1 MDHEN, CDR2 SYDVKM. The ends were cut back, 3 bases at V and 5 bases at J, with 5 bases in the middle. The CDR3 length is 13 residues. DNA for the CDR3: TGTGCCAGCAGTTTCAGCCATAATTCACCCCTCCACTTT. Protein sequence: CASSFSHNSPLHF.

This chain joins TRBV30 and TRBJ2-7, with 11 bases lining up with TRBD1. V dropped 3 bases and J dropped 6; count of bases not matched to a gene: 7. The CDR3 extends over 14 amino acids. The germline V gene has CDR1 GTSNPN and CDR2 SVGIG (reference sequence). CDR3 residues: CAWSRGQGVFEQYF. Here the CDR3 DNA reads TGTGCCTGGAGCCGGGGACAGGGGGTATTCGAGCAGTACTTC.

This clonotype was observed once. The junction departs from germline at one end; a sequencing error may be responsible. The chain has TRBV18 and TRBJ2-1, with 9 bases identical to TRBD1. The V gene's germline CDR1 is KGHSH and CDR2 LQKENI. The CDR3 runs 15 residues. The CDR3 DNA sequence: TGTGCCAGCTCCCTAACAGGGGGCTCCTACAATGAGCAGCTCTTC. It specifies CASSLTGGSYNEQLF. Variable domain in full (rest from reference TRBV18 and TRBJ2-1): NAGVMQNPRHLVRRRGQEARLRCSPMKGHSHVYWYRQLPEEGLKFMVYLQKENIIDESGMPKERFSAEFPKEGPSILRIQQVVRGDSAAYFCASSLTGGSYNEQLFGPGTRLTVL.

Ten or more counts support this clonotype. The chain joins TRBV14 to TRBJ2-1; possibly TRBD2 for D (6 bases). Trimming left V 4 bases short and J 5 bases short, with 12 bases between. The CDR3 is 14 amino acids. Germline CDR1 SGHDN, CDR2 FVKESK. This chain's CDR3 is CASSLRTKNNEQFF. CDR3 in DNA: TGTGCCAGCAGCCTCCGGACTAAAAACAATGAGCAGTTCTTC.